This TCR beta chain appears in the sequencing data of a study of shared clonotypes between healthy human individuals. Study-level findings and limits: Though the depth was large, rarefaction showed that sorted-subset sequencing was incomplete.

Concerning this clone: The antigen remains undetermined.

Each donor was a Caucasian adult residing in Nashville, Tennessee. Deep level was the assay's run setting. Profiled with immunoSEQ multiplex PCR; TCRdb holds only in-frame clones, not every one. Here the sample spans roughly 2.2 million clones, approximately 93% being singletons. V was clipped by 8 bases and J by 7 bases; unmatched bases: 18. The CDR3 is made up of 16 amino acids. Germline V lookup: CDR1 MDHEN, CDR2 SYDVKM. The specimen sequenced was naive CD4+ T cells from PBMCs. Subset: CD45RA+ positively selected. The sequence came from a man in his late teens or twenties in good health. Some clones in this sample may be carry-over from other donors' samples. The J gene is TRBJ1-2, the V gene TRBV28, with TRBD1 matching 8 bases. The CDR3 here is CASQEFNSRTGSGYTF. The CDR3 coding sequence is TGTGCCAGCCAAGAATTTAATTCGCGGACAGGGTCTGGCTACACCTTC.